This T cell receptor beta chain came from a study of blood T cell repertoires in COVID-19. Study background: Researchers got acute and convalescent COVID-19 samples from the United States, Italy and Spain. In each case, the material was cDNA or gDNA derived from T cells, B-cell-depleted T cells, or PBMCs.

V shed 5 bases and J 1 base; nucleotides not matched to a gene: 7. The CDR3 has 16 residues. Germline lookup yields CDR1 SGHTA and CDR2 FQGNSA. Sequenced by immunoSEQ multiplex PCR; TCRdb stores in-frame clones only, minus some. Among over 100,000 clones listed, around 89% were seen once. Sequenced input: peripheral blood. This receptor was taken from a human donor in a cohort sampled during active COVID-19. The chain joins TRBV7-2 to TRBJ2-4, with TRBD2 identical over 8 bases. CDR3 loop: CASSPTRGGAKNIQYF. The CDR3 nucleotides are TGTGCCAGCAGCCCAACTCGCGGGGGGGCCAAAAACATTCAGTACTTC.